This T cell receptor beta chain was recorded in a study of blood T cell repertoires in COVID-19 (dated by TCRdb to between 2020 and 2021). For the wider study: The collaborator samples originated in the United States, Italy and Spain and spanned the acute and convalescent phases of COVID-19. The material from the prospective study consisted of cDNA or gDNA derived from T cells, B-cell-depleted T cells, or PBMCs. Subjects who had been exposed to COVID-19, were actively infected with it, or had recovered from it provided the deeply sampled blood TCRbeta repertoires that made up the dataset. A freely available public database, intended as a resource for researchers studying the immune response to SARS-CoV-2, is where the repertoires were released. Samples were obtained from the ongoing ImmuneRACE study (first 160 participants) and from some 1,300 subjects provided by 6 global collaborators. A de-identified subject ID, COVID-19 status, age in years and sex were almost always included in the sample metadata. Where available, HLA class I and class II types were obtained from metadata supplied by the sample provider rather than from assay-based typing. The study at large found these results: Clinical and demographic metadata were provided uncurated, with the amount varying by source and participant.

TCRbeta CDR3 regions were amplified from genomic DNA using the immunoSEQ Assay, a bias-controlled multiplex PCR. On the authors' methods: The number of nucleated cells in each sample was estimated from the amplification of reference gene primers within the assay. To quantify the absolute abundance of each unique TCRbeta CDR3 rearrangement, sequence reads were collapsed and filtered. For each sample, productive Simpson clonality was calculated as the square root of Simpson's diversity index across productive rearrangements. The source is immuneACCESS, and TCRdb retained only in-frame sequences with V and J called. Part of the clones is not carried over; for the studies checked, unresolved V genes explain less than half of this, and the remainder is unexplained. The V and J calls and clone size were taken over from that table, and D and trimming were inferred from the DNA. Within this sample are roughly 400,000 clones, with around nine tenths of them counted one time only. The ten largest account for roughly 10% of the sample.

Enrolling through a virtual design, the prospective study's participants ranged in age from roughly 18 to 90 years and lived across roughly 24 United States geographic areas. In the prospective study, participants were assigned to cohorts based on the clinical history participants reported in a screening survey and a study questionnaire. For ImmuneRACE Cohort 3, a participant was defined as recovered based on two consecutive negative NP/OP PCR tests, clearance by a healthcare professional, or resolution of symptoms. In the prospective study, mobile phlebotomists collected whole blood, serum and a nasopharyngeal or oropharyngeal swab from each participant. Participants in the prospective study had the option to provide additional blood draws and questionnaires over a 2-month period. Prospective study blood samples were shipped either frozen or at room temperature before DNA extraction. The cysteine opens and the phenylalanine closes a CDR3 of 16 amino acids. Of all the DNA, just the CDR3 is kept, 48 bases in frame from base 1. Trimming at the junction amounts to 5 bases on V and 2 bases on J, and the germline ends lie 16 bases apart. Per the germline V gene (reference sequence), MNHEY is the CDR1 and SMNVEV is the CDR2.

This clone was recorded only once. Its cognate antigen has yet to be identified. Base qualities are not recorded, but no much larger clone differs from it by a single base. This sequence uses TRBV27 and TRBJ1-3, with no reliable assignment of the D segment. Sequencing was carried out using PBMCs or T cells enriched from blood (not recorded which). The source is a woman in her 50s who had recovered from COVID-19. The nucleotides read TGTGCCAGCAGTCCGTCCTTCGGGGAGACTGGAAACACCATATATTTT. It specifies CASSPSFGETGNTIYF.